These 26 T cell receptor beta chains came from one sample sequenced in a study of resident and recirculating memory T cells in vitiligo. Libraries were prepared by immunoSEQ multiplex PCR; TCRdb keeps only in-frame clonotypes and omits some of them. The table has 72,000 or so clones, roughly 94% seen once. Sample: blood. The origin of the receptors is a male donor with vitiligo.

The CDR3 is CASSSRGQGGTEAFF. In nucleotides, the CDR3 is TGCGCCAGCAGCTCCCGAGGACAGGGGGGCACTGAAGCTTTCTTT. The V and J genes are TRBV5-1 and TRBJ1-1; 10 bases fit TRBD1. V was pared by 3 bases and J by 4 bases, with 6 bases of the junction left unmatched. Germline CDR1 reads SGHRS; CDR2 reads YFSETQ. This CDR3 has 15 residues.

This chain connects TRBV7-8 to TRBJ2-3, with 8 bases matching TRBD2. V dropped 7 bases and J dropped 2; count of bases not matched to a gene: 17. CDR1 and CDR2 (germline): SGHVS, FQNEAQ. The CDR3 runs 18 residues. The CDR3 loop is CASKGGRTHEIYTDTQYF. CDR3 coding DNA: TGTGCCAGCAAGGGCGGGAGGACGCACGAAATTTACACAGATACGCAGTATTTT.

V is TRBV4-1 and J is TRBJ2-7; the match to TRBD2 covers 8 bases. The V gene end was trimmed by 0 bases and the J gene end by 5 bases; junction bases not matched to a gene: 9. The germline V gene has CDR1 MGHRA and CDR2 YSYEKL. This CDR3 spans 16 amino acids. Here the CDR3 DNA reads TGCGCCAGCAGCCAAGATCAAAGCGGGAGTTTCGACGAGCAGTACTTC. It is translated as CASSQDQSGSFDEQYF.

The chain carries TRBV28 and TRBJ2-7, with D perhaps TRBD2 (6 bases). The CDR3 totals 13 residues. V was trimmed by 7 bases and J by 2 bases, leaving 12 bases between them. Germline assignment: CDR1 MDHEN and CDR2 SYDVKM. The CDR3 sequence: CASTQGGTYEQYF. In nucleotides, the CDR3 is TGTGCCAGCACCCAGGGAGGCACCTACGAGCAGTACTTC.

The V call is TRBV4-1, the J call TRBJ2-7; tentatively, D is TRBD1 (6 bases). V lost 3 bases, J lost 2 bases, and 14 bases lay in between. Germline values: CDR1 MGHRA, CDR2 YSYEKL. CDR3 length equals 15 residues. The DNA of the CDR3 is TGCGCCAGCAGCCAGCCTCCCAGGGGAACCTACGAGCAGTACTTC. It codes for CASSQPPRGTYEQYF.

The V call is TRBV9, the J call TRBJ2-7, with D maybe TRBD2 (5 bases). The CDR3 covers 13 residues. Looked up from germline, CDR1 is SGDLS and CDR2 is YYNGEE. Trimming took off 0 bases at V and 4 bases at J, with 8 bases between the two ends. CDR3 DNA sequence: TGTGCCAGCAGCGTAGGGACTCGGTACGAGCAGTACTTC. Amino acids: CASSVGTRYEQYF. Full variable domain (remainder filled in from reference TRBV9 and TRBJ2-7): DSGVTQTPKHLITATGQRVTLRCSPRSGDLSVYWYQQSLDQGLQFLIQYYNGEERAKGNILERFSAQQFPDLHSELNLSSLELGDSALYFCASSVGTRYEQYFGPGTRLTVT.

The V and J genes are TRBV6-5 and TRBJ2-3; weak D call: TRBD2 (5 bases). V was cut by 2 bases and J by 6 bases, with 9 bases left in between. Per germline, CDR1 MNHEY and CDR2 SVGAGI. The CDR3 has 13 residues. The CDR3 loop reads CASSYDREDTQYF. CDR3 nucleotide sequence: TGTGCCAGCAGTTACGATAGGGAGGATACGCAGTATTTT.

The chain has TRBV4-2 and TRBJ2-3; D possibly corresponds to TRBD2 (9 bases). V shed 3 bases and J shed 2 bases, with 21 bases lying between them. CDR3 length equals 18 residues. CDR1 and CDR2 (germline): LGHNA, YNFKEQ. The CDR3 sequence: CASSHPRGREGNTDTQYF. CDR3 nucleotides: TGTGCCAGCAGCCACCCCAGGGGGCGGGAGGGCAACACAGATACGCAGTATTTT.

V gene TRBV11-2 combines with J gene TRBJ2-1, with 11 bases aligning to TRBD1. The CDR3 covers 17 residues. CDR1 is SGHAT, CDR2 FQNNGV, per germline. With 1 base clipped from V and 5 bases from J, the junction kept 7 bases outside the gene matches. The CDR3 bases are TGTGCCAGCAGCTTAGCCGGGACAGGGGGTGCCCACAATGAGCAGTTCTTC. It translates to CASSLAGTGGAHNEQFF.

The J gene is TRBJ2-3, the V gene TRBV5-1, with TRBD2 matching over 13 bases. The junction had 10 bases not matched to a gene; V was cut back by 3 bases and J by 3 bases. Germline values: CDR1 SGHRS, CDR2 YFSETQ. This CDR3 is 18 amino acids long. CDR3 sequence (DNA): TGCGCCAGCAGCTCCGGGACTAGCGGGATAGGCGGGACAGATACGCAGTATTTT. Translating gives CASSSGTSGIGGTDTQYF.

This chain joins TRBV7-3 and TRBJ1-2; a weak D match, TRBD1 (5 bases). This CDR3 has 15 residues. CDR1 is SGHTA and CDR2 is FQGTGA in the germline V gene. Trimming took off 1 base at V and 4 bases at J, with 13 bases between the two ends. The CDR3 spells CASSLNQGAGYGYTF. CDR3 nucleotides: TGTGCCAGCAGCTTAAATCAGGGAGCGGGCTATGGCTACACCTTC.

The rearrangement uses TRBV4-3 and TRBJ1-4; weak D call: TRBD1 (5 bases). Germline V gene data show CDR1 as LGHNA and CDR2 as YSLEER. V lost 1 base to trimming and J lost 4 bases, with 13 bases between them. The CDR3 is 16 amino acids. The CDR3 DNA sequence: TGCGCCAGCAGCCAAGTTCTGGGGCTGAATAATGAAAAACTGTTTTTT. This codes for CASSQVLGLNNEKLFF.

V is TRBV28 and J is TRBJ2-7, with D possibly TRBD2 on 6 matching bases. Trimming removed 6 bases at V and 3 bases at J, with 18 bases between. Germline values: CDR1 MDHEN, CDR2 SYDVKM. The CDR3 has 15 residues. Here the CDR3 reads CASRGSRGYSYEQYF. Here the CDR3 DNA reads TGTGCCAGCAGGGGCTCCCGGGGGTATAGCTACGAGCAGTACTTC.

This clone occurred once. The J gene is TRBJ1-5, the V gene TRBV28; the D is unclear. The V gene's germline CDR1 is MDHEN and CDR2 SYDVKM. The CDR3 length is 16 residues. Trimming shortened V by 2 bases and J by 0 bases, and 11 bases separated the two germline ends. The CDR3 spells CASSLVRGPSNQPQHF. CDR3 sequence (DNA): TGTGCCAGCAGTTTAGTCCGGGGTCCTAGCAATCAGCCCCAGCATTTT.

This chain links TRBV7-2 with TRBJ2-1, with D maybe TRBD2 (6 bases). The germline V gene encodes CDR1 SGHTA and CDR2 FQGNSA. The V gene lost 1 base and the J gene lost 15 bases, with 19 bases spanning the gap. CDR3 length: 14 amino acids. The CDR3 reads CASSLDVAARAAFF. In nucleotides, the CDR3 is TGTGCCAGCAGCTTAGATGTAGCGGCCCGAGCTGCGTTCTTC.

V and J are TRBV4-1 and TRBJ2-7; perhaps TRBD1 as D (5 bases). V shed 1 base and J shed 3 bases, with 22 bases lying between them. The germline CDR1 and CDR2 sequences are MGHRA and YSYEKL. This CDR3 is built from 18 residues. CDR3 in amino acids: CASSQGKALKTAYYEQYF. The CDR3 DNA reads TGCGCCAGCAGCCAAGGGAAAGCGTTGAAGACAGCGTACTACGAGCAGTACTTC.

The gene calls are TRBV6-5 and TRBJ2-7; 7 bases agree with TRBD2. Germline-derived CDR1 and CDR2 are MNHEY and SVGAGI. This CDR3 contains 13 residues. The V segment lost 8 bases and the J segment 2 bases; nucleotides outside the gene matches: 6. CDR3 DNA sequence: TGTGCCAGCCACGGGACTACTACCTACGAGCAGTACTTC. This codes for CASHGTTTYEQYF.

In this sample, this clone turned up a few times. The chain recombines TRBV4-1 with TRBJ2-2, with a possible D match to TRBD2 (7 bases). With 8 bases removed from V and 3 bases from J, the gap between germline ends came to 13 bases. Germline CDR1 reads MGHRA; CDR2 reads YSYEKL. The CDR3 covers 14 residues. CDR3 amino acids: CASRGEGDTGELFF. DNA of the CDR3: TGCGCCAGCCGGGGGGAGGGGGACACCGGGGAGCTGTTTTTT.

This sequence joins TRBV7-3 and TRBJ2-7, with 12 bases lining up with TRBD2. This CDR3 is 19 amino acids long. CDR1 and CDR2 from the germline V gene are SGHTA and FQGTGA. Unmatched junction bases numbered 11, after V lost 1 base and J lost 1 base. CDR3 amino acids: CASSLSYPMTSGSSYEQYF. CDR3 DNA sequence: TGTGCCAGCAGCTTAAGCTACCCAATGACTAGCGGGAGTTCCTACGAGCAGTACTTC.

This sequence joins TRBV30 and TRBJ2-7; D uncertain. Germline V gives CDR1 GTSNPN, CDR2 SVGIG (reference sequence). This CDR3 is built from 11 residues. The CDR3 region is CSFRSSYEQYF. Written as DNA, the CDR3 is TGTTCGTTTCGGAGTTCCTACGAGCAGTACTTC.

The sample holds one count of this clone. J is TRBJ1-1 and V is TRBV5-4; D unresolved. V dropped 9 bases and J dropped 4 bases, with 13 bases sitting between them. The CDR3 runs to 12 residues. CDR1 is SGHNT, CDR2 YYREEE, per germline (reference sequence). The CDR3 reads CATRIGSTEAFF. DNA of the CDR3: TGTGCCACACGGATTGGGAGCACTGAAGCTTTCTTT.

This sequence joins TRBV2 and TRBJ2-2, with 9 bases lining up with TRBD2. This CDR3 is 14 amino acids long. V dropped 6 bases and J dropped 4; count of bases not matched to a gene: 3. CDR1 SNHLY and CDR2 FYNNEI come from the germline V gene. The DNA for the CDR3 is TGTGCCAGCAGGACGACTAGCGGCACCGGGGAGCTGTTTTTT. Encoded protein: CASRTTSGTGELFF. The complete variable domain, with remaining parts taken from reference TRBV2 and TRBJ2-2, reads EPEVTQTPSHQVTQMGQEVILRCVPISNHLYFYWYRQILGQKVEFLVSFYNNEISEKSEIFDDQFSVERPDGSNFTLKIRSTKLEDSAMYFCASRTTSGTGELFFGEGSRLTVL.

This chain uses TRBV9 with TRBJ2-1; a possible D gene is TRBD1 (7 bases). The ends were cut back, 3 bases at V and 7 bases at J, with 17 bases in the middle. CDR3 size: 15 residues. Germline lookup yields CDR1 SGDLS and CDR2 YYNGEE. The CDR3 nucleotides read TGTGCCAGCAGCGCAGGGGGGAGTGGCCGAAATGAGCAGTTCTTC. It translates to CASSAGGSGRNEQFF.

This clone was picked up one time. The rearrangement joins TRBV18 to TRBJ2-1; D is possibly TRBD1 (5 bases). The ends were cut back, 3 bases at V and 5 bases at J, with 11 bases in the middle. Germline V gene sequence: CDR1 KGHSH, CDR2 LQKENI. This CDR3 is built from 14 residues. The CDR3 loop is CASSPLTANNEQFF. CDR3 DNA sequence: TGTGCCAGCTCACCGTTGACAGCGAACAATGAGCAGTTCTTC. The entire variable domain, with the rest obtained from reference TRBV18 and TRBJ2-1, is as follows: NAGVMQNPRHLVRRRGQEARLRCSPMKGHSHVYWYRQLPEEGLKFMVYLQKENIIDESGMPKERFSAEFPKEGPSILRIQQVVRGDSAAYFCASSPLTANNEQFFGPGTRLTVL.

The gene calls are TRBV19 and TRBJ2-1; 11 nucleotides match TRBD2. CDR1 is LNHDA and CDR2 is SQIVND in the germline V gene (reference sequence). Trimming took 2 bases from V and 0 from J; bases not matched to a gene: 9. The CDR3 covers 19 residues. As DNA, the CDR3 is TGTGCCAGTAGTATATTGAACTTGGGACTAGCGGCCTCCTACAATGAGCAGTTCTTC. Residues: CASSILNLGLAASYNEQFF.

V gene TRBV29-1 combines with J gene TRBJ1-1, with a tentative D call TRBD1 (5 bases). Trimming shortened V by 6 bases and J by 4 bases, and 15 bases separated the two germline ends. CDR3 length: 13 amino acids. Germline V gives CDR1 SQVTM, CDR2 ANQGSEA. The CDR3 region has the DNA TGCAGCGTACTGCTCGGGGGAGGCACTGAAGCTTTCTTT. Protein product: CSVLLGGGTEAFF.